These 26 T cell receptor beta chains were sequenced from one sample in a study of blood T cell repertoires in COVID-19. The assay was immunoSEQ multiplex PCR, and TCRdb's table has in-frame clones only and misses some. The sample has roughly 230,000 clones; roughly 84% are singletons. The sequencing sample was made of PBMCs or T cells enriched from blood (not recorded which). The receptors originated from a man aged 45-60 years who had recovered from COVID-19.

The chain joins TRBV6-6 to TRBJ1-6, with D unclear. The germline CDR1 and CDR2 sequences are MNHNY and SVGAGI (reference sequence). The CDR3 is made up of 12 amino acids. Trimming cost V 4 bases and J 10 bases, with 8 bases left between them. The CDR3 reads CASSFRESPLHF. CDR3 DNA: TGTGCCAGCAGTTTTCGAGAATCACCCCTCCACTTT.

The V gene is TRBV12-3 or TRBV12-4, the J gene TRBJ1-5; TRBD1 is a possible D gene (5 bases). There are 13 residues in the CDR3. V lost 5 bases and J 7 bases, leaving 12 bases between the germline ends. Here the CDR3 reads CASSPWGRQPQHF. CDR3 DNA: TGTGCCAGCAGTCCCTGGGGCCGCCAGCCCCAGCATTTT.

The chain recombines TRBV29-1 with TRBJ1-3; 7 bases map to TRBD1. The CDR3 has 13 residues. V lost 6 bases to trimming and J lost 3 bases; unmatched junction nucleotides: 5. Germline V gives CDR1 SQVTM, CDR2 ANQGSEA. CDR3 coding DNA: TGCAGCGTGGGACAGAGATTTGGAAACACCATATATTTT. This codes for CSVGQRFGNTIYF.

The rearrangement joins TRBV19 to TRBJ2-5; D perhaps matches TRBD1 (5 bases). The CDR3 runs 12 residues. Germline V gives CDR1 LNHDA, CDR2 SQIVND (reference sequence). V lost 8 bases to trimming and J lost 4 bases, with 11 bases between them. DNA for the CDR3: TGTGCCAGTGGGGCCCCCGGAGAGACCCAGTACTTC. Its translation is CASGAPGETQYF.

The J gene is TRBJ2-3, the V gene TRBV20-1; 11 bases align to TRBD2. J lost 5 bases, V lost 3 bases, and 7 bases had no gene match. The CDR3 is 15 residues long. In germline, CDR1 is DFQATT, CDR2 SNEGSKA (reference sequence). The CDR3 is CSASTTSGMEDTQYF. The CDR3 DNA follows: TGCAGTGCTAGTACGACTAGCGGGATGGAAGATACGCAGTATTTT.

Comments on this clone: Other DNA sequences of this sample code for an identical CDR3. The chain combines TRBV28 with TRBJ1-2; 7 nucleotides line up with TRBD1. Germline V gives CDR1 MDHEN, CDR2 SYDVKM. The CDR3 loop spans 12 amino acids. Germline trimming cut 6 bases from V and 4 bases from J; bases unmatched to any gene: 2. The CDR3 DNA is TGTGCCAGCAGCGGGACAGTCTATGGCTACACCTTC. Translated, it gives CASSGTVYGYTF.

The DNA of the CDR3 is TGTGCCAGTAGTATGTCCTTTCGGTCGACTAGCGGGATTACCTACGAGCAGTACTTC. Translating gives CASSMSFRSTSGITYEQYF. The rearrangement links TRBV19 to TRBJ2-7; 11 bases agree with TRBD2. The CDR3 totals 19 residues. Trimming took 3 bases from V and 2 from J; bases not matched to a gene: 15. Germline V gives CDR1 LNHDA, CDR2 SQIVND (reference sequence).

The chain uses TRBV2 and TRBJ1-4; 8 bases are a match to TRBD1. CDR3 length equals 15 residues. V lost 6 bases, J lost 5 bases, and 8 bases stayed unmatched. Germline V CDR1 and CDR2: SNHLY, FYNNEI. CDR3 region: CASRPQTGVNEKLFF. The CDR3 DNA reads TGTGCCAGCAGACCTCAGACAGGGGTGAATGAAAAACTGTTTTTT. Supplemented by reference TRBV2 and TRBJ1-4, the full variable domain reads EPEVTQTPSHQVTQMGQEVILRCVPISNHLYFYWYRQILGQKVEFLVSFYNNEISEKSEIFDDQFSVERPDGSNFTLKIRSTKLEDSAMYFCASRPQTGVNEKLFFGSGTQLSVL.

This chain uses TRBV5-4 with TRBJ2-1; 7 bases line up with TRBD2. CDR3 length: 15 amino acids. CDR1 and CDR2 (germline): SGHNT, YYREEE (reference sequence). After removal of 5 bases from V and 3 bases from J, the junction contained 8 bases not matched to a gene. CDR3 nucleotides: TGTGCCAGCAGTCCAGCGGGAAACCTCTACAATGAGCAGTTCTTC. Protein product: CASSPAGNLYNEQFF. Supplemented by reference TRBV5-4 and TRBJ2-1, the full variable domain reads ETGVTQSPTHLIKTRGQQVTLRCSSQSGHNTVSWYQQALGQGPQFIFQYYREEENGRGNFPPRFSGLQFPNYSSELNVNALELDDSALYLCASSPAGNLYNEQFFGPGTRLTVL.

This chain links TRBV6-5 with TRBJ2-1, with D tentatively TRBD2 (6 bases). V lost 8 bases, J lost 4 bases, and 12 bases lay in between. The CDR3 loop spans 13 amino acids. Per the germline V gene, CDR1 is MNHEY and CDR2 is SVGAGI. DNA of the CDR3: TGTGCCAGCGGGGGAGGTTTTTACAATGAGCAGTTCTTC. Its protein product is CASGGGFYNEQFF.

This clone was found once. V and J are TRBV19 and TRBJ1-1, with TRBD1 matching 7 bases. CDR3 size: 14 residues. Germline lookup yields CDR1 LNHDA and CDR2 SQIVND (reference sequence). The J segment lost 7 bases and the V segment lost 5 bases, leaving 10 bases of the junction unmatched. The DNA of the CDR3 is TGTGCCAGTAGTCGCACAGGGGTTGGGAGTGAAGCTTTCTTT. As protein: CASSRTGVGSEAFF.

J is TRBJ2-5 and V is TRBV28; 11 bases map to TRBD1. CDR1 is MDHEN, CDR2 SYDVKM, per germline. V lost 6 bases and J lost 4; bases outside the gene matches: 7. The CDR3 loop spans 15 amino acids. CDR3 DNA: TGTGCCAGCAGCCGGGGACAGGGGGTAGGAGAGACCCAGTACTTC. It translates to CASSRGQGVGETQYF.

This clone was recorded a few times. This chain connects TRBV2 to TRBJ2-1, with 7 bases matching TRBD2. CDR3 length equals 13 residues. Germline CDR1 reads SNHLY; CDR2 reads FYNNEI. The V segment lost 8 bases and the J segment 2 bases; nucleotides outside the gene matches: 3. This chain's CDR3 is CASRGRTYNEQFF. In DNA form, the CDR3 reads TGTGCCAGCCGCGGGAGAACCTACAATGAGCAGTTCTTC.

CDR3 sequence: CASSKDRGYEQYF. Written as DNA, the CDR3 is TGTGCCAGCAGCAAGGACAGGGGGTACGAGCAGTACTTC. V is TRBV5-6 and J is TRBJ2-7; TRBD1 matches 10 bases. The CDR3 covers 13 residues. From germline, CDR1 is SGHDT and CDR2 YYEEEE. The junction had 2 bases not matched to a gene; V was cut back by 4 bases and J by 4 bases.

J is TRBJ2-2 and V is TRBV5-1; 12 bases fit TRBD2. Germline V lookup: CDR1 SGHRS, CDR2 YFSETQ. The V and J ends lost 1 base and 7 bases, in that order; junction bases with no gene match: 5. The CDR3 is made up of 16 amino acids. CDR3 in amino acids: CASSLQTSGGNGELFF. CDR3 nucleotide sequence: TGCGCCAGCAGCTTGCAAACTAGCGGGGGGAACGGGGAGCTGTTTTTT.

This clone was counted a few times. The chain uses TRBV7-3 and TRBJ2-5; perhaps TRBD2 as D (7 bases). The CDR3 length is 14 residues. The germline gives CDR1 SGHTA, CDR2 FQGTGA. V shed 5 bases and J shed 2 bases, with 12 bases lying between them. In DNA, the CDR3 is TGTGCCAGCAGCCGAGGGGGGGCGCAAGAGACCCAGTACTTC. Translated, it gives CASSRGGAQETQYF.

CDR3 bases: TGTGCCAGCAGCTCCCACGAGGGCCCCTACGAGCAGTACTTC. This encodes CASSSHEGPYEQYF. V gene TRBV7-3 combines with J gene TRBJ2-7, with a possible D match to TRBD2 (5 bases). Deletions cut 4 bases from V and 2 bases from J, with 12 bases between. The CDR3 consists of 14 residues. Germline V lookup: CDR1 SGHTA, CDR2 FQGTGA.

This sequence joins TRBV24-1 and TRBJ2-6; D might be TRBD2 (6 bases). The CDR3 covers 17 residues. The V and J ends lost 1 base and 0 bases respectively, with 9 bases between them. Germline CDR1 KGHDR, CDR2 SFDVKD. The CDR3 bases are TGTGCCACCAGTGATTTTCAGGGACTCTCTGGGGCCAACGTCCTGACTTTC. This gives the protein CATSDFQGLSGANVLTF.

The rearrangement joins TRBV11-3 to TRBJ2-7; TRBD2 matches 9 bases. The V segment lost 5 bases and the J segment 7 bases; nucleotides outside the gene matches: 6. The CDR3 has 13 residues. CDR1 is SGHNT, CDR2 YENEEA, per germline. CDR3 loop: CASSLAGRGEQYF. As DNA, the CDR3 is TGTGCCAGCAGCCTAGCGGGACGGGGGGAGCAGTACTTC. The full variable domain, its missing parts supplied by reference TRBV11-3 and TRBJ2-7, is EAGVVQSPRYKIIEKKQPVAFWCNPISGHNTLYWYLQNLGQGPELLIRYENEEAVDDSQLPKDRFSAERLKGVDSTLKIQPAELGDSAVYLCASSLAGRGEQYFGPGTRLTVT.

The chain uses TRBV14 and TRBJ1-2; 7 positions match TRBD1. Germline loops: CDR1 SGHDN, CDR2 FVKESK. V shed 2 bases and J 7 bases; nucleotides not matched to a gene: 7. CDR3 length: 14 residues. The CDR3 is CASSQRAGGLGYTF. The CDR3 DNA follows: TGTGCCAGCAGCCAACGTGCAGGGGGGCTTGGCTACACCTTC.

The table lists this clone with a count of one. The V call is TRBV10-2, the J call TRBJ1-5, with 8 bases matching TRBD1. The CDR3 contains 13 residues. V was pared by 8 bases and J by 6 bases, with 6 bases of the junction left unmatched. Germline V CDR1 and CDR2: WSHSY, SAAADI. This chain's CDR3 is CASSGTGGQPQHF. DNA of the CDR3: TGCGCCAGCTCCGGGACAGGAGGTCAGCCCCAGCATTTT.

J is TRBJ1-3 and V is TRBV5-1; maybe TRBD1 (6 bases). CDR1 and CDR2 (germline): SGHRS, YFSETQ. Deletions cut 5 bases from V and 4 bases from J, with 16 bases between. The CDR3 spans 15 residues. The CDR3 sequence is CASSRAGTSGNTIYF. DNA of the CDR3: TGCGCCAGCAGTCGGGCAGGGACATCCGGAAACACCATATATTTT.

This rearrangement joins TRBV5-8 to TRBJ1-1; no reliable D call. The CDR3 loop spans 13 amino acids. The V gene's germline CDR1 is SGHTS and CDR2 YDEGEE. V was trimmed by 0 bases and J by 7 bases, leaving 10 bases between them. In DNA, the CDR3 is TGTGCCAGCAGCTTGGCTTGGCGGGTTGAAGCTTTCTTT. Protein sequence: CASSLAWRVEAFF.

This clone was observed a handful of times. The chain carries TRBV11-2 and TRBJ2-1; D gene uncertain. CDR3 size: 14 residues. V lost 3 bases and J 5 bases, leaving 11 bases between the germline ends. Germline-derived CDR1 and CDR2 are SGHAT and FQNNGV. CDR3 sequence: CASSLTRNNNEQFF. The CDR3 nucleotides are TGTGCCAGCAGCTTGACACGGAATAACAATGAGCAGTTCTTC.

The chain employs TRBV6-5 and TRBJ2-1, with 13 bases matching TRBD2. The CDR3 loop spans 16 amino acids. Germline CDR1 reads MNHEY; CDR2 reads SVGAGI. V shed 0 bases and J 6 bases; nucleotides not matched to a gene: 2. The CDR3 here is CASSYSGLAGINEQFF. In nucleotides, the CDR3 is TGTGCCAGCAGTTACTCGGGACTAGCGGGGATCAATGAGCAGTTCTTC.

The count of this clone is one. The chain links TRBV27 to TRBJ2-3, with D perhaps TRBD2 (7 bases). The CDR3 runs to 16 residues. Trimming took 3 bases from V and 1 from J, leaving 14 bases between them. Germline CDR1 reads MNHEY; CDR2 reads SMNVEV (reference sequence). DNA for the CDR3: TGTGCCAGCAGTTTGTCCGGGCGGGGGCGCACAGATACGCAGTATTTT. Translation: CASSLSGRGRTDTQYF.